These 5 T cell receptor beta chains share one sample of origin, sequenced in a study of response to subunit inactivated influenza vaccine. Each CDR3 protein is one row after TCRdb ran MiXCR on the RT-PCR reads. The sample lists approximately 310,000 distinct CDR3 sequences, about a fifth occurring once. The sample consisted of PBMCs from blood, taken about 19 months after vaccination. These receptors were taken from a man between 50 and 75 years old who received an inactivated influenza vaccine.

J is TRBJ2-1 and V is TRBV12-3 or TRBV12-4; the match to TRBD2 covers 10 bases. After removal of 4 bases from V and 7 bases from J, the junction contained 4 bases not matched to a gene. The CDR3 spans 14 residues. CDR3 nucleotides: TGTGCCAGCAGTTCCGGGACTAGCGAGAATGAGCAGTTCTTC. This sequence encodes CASSSGTSENEQFF.

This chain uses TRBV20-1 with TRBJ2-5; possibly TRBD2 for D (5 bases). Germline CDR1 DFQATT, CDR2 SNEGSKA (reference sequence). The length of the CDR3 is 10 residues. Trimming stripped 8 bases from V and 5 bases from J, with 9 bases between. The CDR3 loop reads CSPLAETQYF. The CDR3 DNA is TGCAGTCCCCTAGCCGAGACCCAGTACTTC.

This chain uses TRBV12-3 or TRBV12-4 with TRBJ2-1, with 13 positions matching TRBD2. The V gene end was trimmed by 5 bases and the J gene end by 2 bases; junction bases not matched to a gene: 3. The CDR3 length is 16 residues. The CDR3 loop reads CASSPGTSGTYNEQFF. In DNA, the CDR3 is TGTGCCAGCAGTCCAGGGACTAGCGGGACCTACAATGAGCAGTTCTTC.

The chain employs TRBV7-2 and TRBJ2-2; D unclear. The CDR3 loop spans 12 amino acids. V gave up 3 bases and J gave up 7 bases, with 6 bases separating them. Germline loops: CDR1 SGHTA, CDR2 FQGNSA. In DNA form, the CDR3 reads TGTGCCAGCAGCTTTAGGAACGGGGAGCTGTTTTTT. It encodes CASSFRNGELFF.

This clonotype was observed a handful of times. The CDR3 spells CASSLRGGYTEAFF. CDR3 nucleotides: TGTGCCAGCAGCTTAAGAGGGGGTTACACTGAAGCTTTCTTT. The chain is built from TRBV11-2 and TRBJ1-1, with D possibly TRBD1 on 6 matching bases. This CDR3 region has 14 residues. V lost 2 bases and J 3 bases, leaving 10 bases between the germline ends. Germline CDR1 SGHAT, CDR2 FQNNGV.